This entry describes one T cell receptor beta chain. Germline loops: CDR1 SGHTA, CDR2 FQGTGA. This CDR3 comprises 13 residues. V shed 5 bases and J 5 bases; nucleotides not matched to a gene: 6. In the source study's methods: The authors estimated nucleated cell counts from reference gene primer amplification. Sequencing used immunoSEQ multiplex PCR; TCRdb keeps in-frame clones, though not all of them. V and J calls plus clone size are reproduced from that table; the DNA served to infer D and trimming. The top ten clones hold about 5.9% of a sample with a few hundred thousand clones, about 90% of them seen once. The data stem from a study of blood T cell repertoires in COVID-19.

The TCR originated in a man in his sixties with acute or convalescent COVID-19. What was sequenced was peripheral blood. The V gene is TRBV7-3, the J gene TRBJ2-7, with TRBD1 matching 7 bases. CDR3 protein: CASSIAQGNEQYF. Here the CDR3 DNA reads TGTGCCAGCAGCATAGCACAGGGGAACGAGCAGTACTTC.